Below are 26 T cell receptor beta chains sequenced from a single sample in a study of cytomegalovirus exposure and HLA in healthy donors. Primers: 60 Vbeta forward and 13 Jbeta reverse. This table comes from immunoSEQ multiplex PCR, and its TCRdb copy is limited to in-frame clones, with some not included. The profile shows 100,000 or so clones, more than 75% of them singletons. Sequenced: PBMCs. Every receptor here comes from a man between 25 and 39 years old in good health and CMV-seropositive.

J is TRBJ1-2 and V is TRBV6-5, with 7 bases fitting TRBD1. This CDR3 comprises 13 residues. With V trimmed by 5 bases and J by 4 bases, 4 bases remained unmatched. Germline V lookup: CDR1 MNHEY, CDR2 SVGAGI. CDR3 coding DNA: TGTGCCAGCAGTCCCGGGACAGTCTATGGCTACACCTTC. This codes for CASSPGTVYGYTF.

The chain uses TRBV5-4 and TRBJ1-5; TRBD1 is a possible D gene (5 bases). The CDR3 is made up of 12 amino acids. Germline CDR1 is SGHNT and CDR2 is YYREEE (reference sequence). V was cut by 3 bases and J by 5 bases, with 6 bases left in between. The CDR3 region is CASSSQDQPQHF. The CDR3 region has the DNA TGTGCCAGCAGCTCACAGGATCAGCCCCAGCATTTT.

The chain joins TRBV6-6 to TRBJ2-6; D is possibly TRBD1 (6 bases). CDR3 length: 15 residues. CDR1 MNHNY and CDR2 SVGAGI come from the germline V gene (reference sequence). The V gene lost 4 bases and the J gene lost 0 bases, with 7 bases spanning the gap. The CDR3 region is CASSSRGSGANVLTF. The CDR3 DNA reads TGTGCCAGCAGTTCCAGGGGCTCTGGGGCCAACGTCCTGACTTTC.

The chain combines TRBV28 with TRBJ2-1, with 11 bases matching TRBD2. V trimming: 10 bases; J trimming: 0 bases; junction bases outside the gene matches: 11. The CDR3 runs to 17 residues. Per germline, CDR1 MDHEN and CDR2 SYDVKM. CDR3 residues: CATRGLADIGSYNEQFF. CDR3 bases: TGTGCCACAAGGGGACTAGCGGATATTGGCTCCTACAATGAGCAGTTCTTC.

This clone showed up just a few times. V gene TRBV19 combines with J gene TRBJ1-5, with D perhaps TRBD1 (5 bases). Between the trimmed V and J ends, which lost 10 bases and 1 base, there was a span of 17 bases. The V gene's germline CDR1 is LNHDA and CDR2 SQIVND (reference sequence). CDR3 length equals 15 residues. In DNA, the CDR3 is TGTGCCACGAAGGGCGGCAGGGCAAGCAATCAGCCCCAGCATTTT. Protein: CATKGGRASNQPQHF.

V and J are TRBV7-3 and TRBJ1-1; TRBD1 matches at 7 bases. The CDR3 extends over 17 amino acids. CDR1 and CDR2 (germline): SGHTA, FQGTGA. Trimming removed 0 bases from V and 5 bases from J; junction bases left unmatched: 12. CDR3 amino acids: CASSLTGGTGVRTEAFF. CDR3 in DNA: TGTGCCAGCAGCTTAACGGGGGGAACAGGGGTACGGACTGAAGCTTTCTTT.

The genes are TRBV4-2 and TRBJ1-1, with TRBD1 identical over 7 bases. V shed 1 base, J shed 0 bases, and the junction held 8 bases outside the gene matches. CDR1 is LGHNA, CDR2 YNFKEQ, per germline. The length of the CDR3 is 17 residues. CDR3 coding DNA: TGTGCCAGCAGCCAAGTCAGAGGACAGGAGTTGAACACTGAAGCTTTCTTT. Translation: CASSQVRGQELNTEAFF.

The chain joins TRBV28 to TRBJ2-7, with D possibly being TRBD1 (6 bases). The CDR3 spans 12 residues. The germline gives CDR1 MDHEN, CDR2 SYDVKM. Trimming took 1 base from V and 7 from J, leaving 8 bases between them. DNA for the CDR3: TGTGCCAGCAGTTTATTCCAGGGGGAGCAGTACTTC. It codes for CASSLFQGEQYF. Variable domain in full (rest from reference TRBV28 and TRBJ2-7): DVKVTQSSRYLVKRTGEKVFLECVQDMDHENMFWYRQDPGLGLRLIYFSYDVKMKEKGDIPEGYSVSREKKERFSLILESASTNQTSMYLCASSLFQGEQYFGPGTRLTVT.

The chain carries TRBV27 and TRBJ2-7; maybe TRBD2 (5 bases). The CDR3 is 13 amino acids. Germline loops: CDR1 MNHEY, CDR2 SMNVEV (reference sequence). Trimming removed 10 bases at V and 4 bases at J, with 17 bases between. CDR3 protein: CATARRGKYEQYF. The CDR3 DNA reads TGTGCCACCGCGCGGAGAGGGAAATACGAGCAGTACTTC.

This chain links TRBV7-6 with TRBJ2-1; perhaps TRBD2 as D (5 bases). CDR3 length: 16 amino acids. The germline CDR1 and CDR2 sequences are SGHVS and FNYEAQ. Trimming left V 5 bases short and J 0 bases short, with 14 bases between. CDR3: CASSPRRLSSYNEQFF. DNA for the CDR3: TGTGCCAGCAGCCCTCGGAGGTTGAGCTCCTACAATGAGCAGTTCTTC.

The rearrangement uses TRBV30 and TRBJ2-1, with 7 bases fitting TRBD2. Trimming removed 2 bases from V and 4 bases from J; junction bases left unmatched: 5. The CDR3 is 14 amino acids. Germline lookup yields CDR1 GTSNPN and CDR2 SVGIG (reference sequence). DNA for the CDR3: TGTGCCTGGAGTCTCCGCGGGGGATACAATGAGCAGTTCTTC. It codes for CAWSLRGGYNEQFF.

The chain uses TRBV5-1 and TRBJ2-1, with 8 bases lining up with TRBD1. V lost 4 bases and J lost 0; bases outside the gene matches: 3. The CDR3 loop spans 15 amino acids. CDR1 and CDR2 (germline): SGHRS, YFSETQ. In nucleotides, the CDR3 is TGCGCCAGCAGCCCAGGACAGGGCTCCTACAATGAGCAGTTCTTC. It codes for CASSPGQGSYNEQFF.

The chain is built from TRBV4-1 and TRBJ1-1, with TRBD1 identical over 7 bases. Germline CDR1 is MGHRA and CDR2 is YSYEKL. Trimming at V came to 3 bases and at J to 0 bases, leaving 1 base not matched to a gene. CDR3 length: 14 amino acids. The CDR3, as DNA: TGCGCCAGCAGCCAGGGACAGTTGAACACTGAAGCTTTCTTT. Translating gives CASSQGQLNTEAFF.

The J gene is TRBJ2-7, the V gene TRBV6-5, with 9 positions matching TRBD1. Trimming at V came to 5 bases and at J to 2 bases, leaving 4 bases not matched to a gene. CDR3 length equals 14 residues. Germline-derived CDR1 and CDR2 are MNHEY and SVGAGI. The CDR3 region has the DNA TGTGCCAGCAGTGGCGGACAGGGGCCCTACGAGCAGTACTTC. Its protein product is CASSGGQGPYEQYF.

The chain recombines TRBV30 with TRBJ2-7; 9 bases are a match to TRBD2. There are 14 residues in the CDR3. The V segment lost 3 bases and the J segment 5 bases; nucleotides outside the gene matches: 8. The germline CDR1 and CDR2 sequences are GTSNPN and SVGIG (reference sequence). CDR3 DNA sequence: TGTGCCTGGAGGGGTAGCGGGAGAGTCCACGAGCAGTACTTC. This codes for CAWRGSGRVHEQYF.

The rearrangement links TRBV4-2 to TRBJ2-5, with TRBD2 matching over 9 bases. Trimming cost V 0 bases and J 9 bases; bases outside gene matches: 8. This CDR3 region has 15 residues. CDR1 and CDR2 (germline): LGHNA, YNFKEQ. In DNA form, the CDR3 reads TGTGCCAGCAGCCAAGAAGGCAATAGCGGGGGCGCCCAGTACTTC. Its translation: CASSQEGNSGGAQYF.

This clone appeared a few times. The chain couples TRBV9 to TRBJ1-1; D might be TRBD1 (6 bases). The CDR3 is made up of 16 amino acids. V was cut by 4 bases and J by 1 base, with 17 bases left in between. CDR1 is SGDLS and CDR2 is YYNGEE in the germline V gene. In nucleotides, the CDR3 is TGTGCCAGCAGCCTCCATGCGGGGGGCCAGAACACTGAAGCTTTCTTT. This gives the protein CASSLHAGGQNTEAFF. Complete variable domain (other parts from reference TRBV9 and TRBJ1-1): DSGVTQTPKHLITATGQRVTLRCSPRSGDLSVYWYQQSLDQGLQFLIQYYNGEERAKGNILERFSAQQFPDLHSELNLSSLELGDSALYFCASSLHAGGQNTEAFFGQGTRLTVV.

The V call is TRBV6-1, the J call TRBJ2-1; the D gene is possibly TRBD2 (5 bases). This CDR3 is 13 amino acids long. V lost 2 bases to trimming and J lost 5 bases, with 7 bases between them. Germline V gives CDR1 MNHNS, CDR2 SASEGT. The CDR3 DNA follows: TGTGCCAGCAGTGAACCCGGGGACAATGAGCAGTTCTTC. Amino acids: CASSEPGDNEQFF.

The rearrangement joins TRBV2 to TRBJ1-5; a weak D match, TRBD1 (5 bases). The CDR3 is made up of 14 amino acids. Germline V gene lookup returns CDR1 SNHLY and CDR2 FYNNEI. V was clipped by 1 base and J by 6 bases, with 10 bases between them. CDR3 DNA: TGTGCCAGCAGTGAAGGGGGCGCAGGTCAGCCCCAGCATTTT. This translates into CASSEGGAGQPQHF. Drawing the rest from reference TRBV2 and TRBJ1-5, the complete variable domain is EPEVTQTPSHQVTQMGQEVILRCVPISNHLYFYWYRQILGQKVEFLVSFYNNEISEKSEIFDDQFSVERPDGSNFTLKIRSTKLEDSAMYFCASSEGGAGQPQHFGDGTRLSIL.

In this sample, this clone turned up a few times. The CDR3 sequence: CASSMARGYNYGYTF. Written as DNA, the CDR3 is TGTGCCAGTAGTATGGCCAGGGGGTATAACTATGGCTACACCTTC. This sequence joins TRBV19 and TRBJ1-2; 7 bases align to TRBD1. CDR1 LNHDA and CDR2 SQIVND come from the germline V gene (reference sequence). The CDR3 covers 15 residues. J gave up 1 base and V 3 bases, and 5 bases lay outside the gene matches.

This rearrangement joins TRBV14 to TRBJ1-5, with D unclear. Germline-derived CDR1 and CDR2 are SGHDN and FVKESK. This CDR3 spans 13 amino acids. Between the trimmed V and J ends, which lost 1 base and 9 bases, there was a span of 10 bases. CDR3: CASSQGLDGPQHF. CDR3 nucleotide sequence: TGTGCCAGCAGCCAAGGTTTAGATGGGCCCCAGCATTTT.

This chain links TRBV4-1 with TRBJ2-5; the match to TRBD2 covers 11 bases. Germline V gives CDR1 MGHRA, CDR2 YSYEKL. V trimming: 4 bases; J trimming: 4 bases; junction bases outside the gene matches: 5. This CDR3 comprises 15 residues. Here the CDR3 reads CASSLLAGGTETQYF. The CDR3 bases are TGCGCCAGCAGCCTCCTAGCGGGGGGCACAGAGACCCAGTACTTC.

The chain recombines TRBV5-4 with TRBJ2-5; tentatively, D is TRBD2 (6 bases). The CDR3 spans 14 residues. Germline V CDR1 and CDR2: SGHNT, YYREEE (reference sequence). V dropped 2 bases and J dropped 4 bases, with 12 bases sitting between them. The CDR3 reads CASSFGGSRETQYF. The CDR3 DNA reads TGTGCCAGCAGCTTCGGGGGAAGTCGAGAGACCCAGTACTTC. Drawing the rest from reference TRBV5-4 and TRBJ2-5, the complete variable domain is ETGVTQSPTHLIKTRGQQVTLRCSSQSGHNTVSWYQQALGQGPQFIFQYYREEENGRGNFPPRFSGLQFPNYSSELNVNALELDDSALYLCASSFGGSRETQYFGPGTRLLVL.

On this clone itself: The junction and the germline gene differ at one end; a read error may be behind it. The chain carries TRBV5-1 and TRBJ2-1; weak D call: TRBD1 (5 bases). Per germline, CDR1 SGHRS and CDR2 YFSETQ. The CDR3 sequence is 13 residues long. The CDR3: CASSLGPGPGNIF. In nucleotides, the CDR3 is TGCGCCAGCAGCTTGGGGCCCGGGCCAGGGAACATCTTC.

This clone was recorded a few times. J is TRBJ1-4 and V is TRBV7-2; tentative D call: TRBD1 (6 bases). The germline V gene encodes CDR1 SGHTA and CDR2 FQGNSA. Trimming left V 3 bases short and J 0 bases short, with 14 bases between. The CDR3 runs 17 residues. In nucleotides, the CDR3 is TGTGCCAGCAGCTTGAGGGGGAGGGTAGCAACTAATGAAAAACTGTTTTTT. Its translation is CASSLRGRVATNEKLFF.

The genes are TRBV4-1 and TRBJ1-1, with D possibly being TRBD1 (5 bases). Trimming took off 1 base at V and 4 bases at J, with 13 bases between the two ends. The CDR3 loop spans 15 amino acids. Germline loops: CDR1 MGHRA, CDR2 YSYEKL. As DNA, the CDR3 is TGCGCCAGCAGCCAAGGGCGGGGGGGGTTCACTGAAGCTTTCTTT. It specifies CASSQGRGGFTEAFF.